The clone carrying this T cell receptor (beta chain) was counted a few times. Its antigen is currently unknown. The data were taken from a study of beta chain features in type 1 diabetes. Turning to the study itself: Patients were similar to healthy donors in age and gender (as well as in cell yields). Over all samples combined, around 110 million sorted cells were examined.

The study's findings and limits: Among patients with Type 1 diabetes, TCRB CDR3s were moderately but significantly shorter in every one of the four CD4+ subsets. Insertions were fewer and deletions more numerous at VDJ junctions in type 1 diabetes patients.

Donors contributed one heparinised blood draw apiece, averaging around 100 mL. Per the germline V gene, CDR1 is MDHEN and CDR2 is SYDVKM. The trim removed 8 bases at V and 2 bases at J, leaving 5 bases unmatched. The CDR3 runs 14 residues. The isolated RNA, all of it, was reverse transcribed, so expressed TCRB transcripts were what got sequenced. Data came from immunoSEQ multiplex PCR; TCRdb stores just in-frame clones and leaves some out. The table lists about 150,000 clones, 10% of them singletons. The TCR comes from a man under 40 with type 1 diabetes. This sequence joins TRBV28 and TRBJ2-1; TRBD2 agrees at 8 bases. The sequenced material came from central memory CD4+ T cells from blood. The CDR3 sequence is CASESGGAYNEQFF. The DNA for the CDR3 is TGTGCCAGCGAAAGCGGGGGAGCCTACAATGAGCAGTTCTTC.